Below, 9 T cell receptor beta chains from the same sample are listed, as sequenced in a study of HIV-infected patients and healthy controls (dated by TCRdb to about 2014). Since whole blood was used without any cell fractionation, the repertoire reflected all peripheral T cells in unsorted form. The method was 5' RACE. TCRdb lists the instrument as Illumina MiSeq. Reverse transcription of approximately 530 ng RNA was performed with SuperScript III using primers directed against the alpha and beta constant regions. Alpha and beta chain libraries were generated separately via chain-specific third strand synthesis with multiplexing indices. Using fastp trimming at Q25 and MiXCR clonotype assembly, TCRdb reanalyzed the public sequencing data and kept in-frame beta chains. Rows with one shared CDR3 protein collapse into an entry with the most common genes and DNA. Within this sample are about 8,300 distinct CDR3 sequences, with 10% of them counted one time only. The ten largest clones capture less than 25% of the sample.

The sequences come from blood, collected before antiretroviral therapy. These receptors all come from an adult with HIV infection.

The chain recombines TRBV6-2 or TRBV6-3 with TRBJ1-1; D call uncertain. The CDR3 is 14 residues long. Between the trimmed V and J ends, which lost 2 bases and 0 bases, there was a span of 7 bases. Per the germline V gene, CDR1 is MNHEY and CDR2 is SVGEGT. The CDR3 loop is CASSYPGLNTEAFF. DNA for the CDR3: TGTGCCAGCAGTTACCCCGGCTTGAACACTGAAGCTTTCTTT.

The chain joins TRBV20-1 to TRBJ1-2, with 11 bases matching TRBD1. Unmatched junction bases numbered 6, after V lost 5 bases and J lost 4 bases. Germline V gene sequence: CDR1 DFQATT, CDR2 SNEGSKA (reference sequence). The CDR3 has 14 residues. CDR3 amino acids: CSAEGQGARYGYTF. Written as DNA, the CDR3 is TGCAGTGCTGAAGGACAGGGGGCGCGCTATGGCTACACCTTC.

By proportion, this clonotype is medium-sized (0.01 to 0.1%). The V and J genes are TRBV6-4 and TRBJ2-1, with a weak D call TRBD2 (5 bases). Trimming pared 3 bases from V and 6 bases from J, leaving 18 bases between. Germline CDR1 reads MRHNA; CDR2 reads SNTAGT. CDR3 size: 16 residues. The CDR3: CASSEGFGLPVNEQFF. The CDR3, as DNA: TGTGCCAGCAGTGAAGGCTTCGGACTGCCGGTCAATGAGCAGTTCTTC.

This clonotype was recorded many times. J is TRBJ2-1 and V is TRBV6-2 or TRBV6-3; D perhaps matches TRBD2 (7 bases). Deletions cut 0 bases from V and 6 bases from J, with 15 bases between. This CDR3 region has 16 residues. Germline CDR1 reads MNHEY; CDR2 reads SVGEGT. Written as DNA, the CDR3 is TGTGCCAGCAGTTACTCGGGGGGGCCCCCTCCCAATGAGCAGTTCTTC. Translated: CASSYSGGPPPNEQFF.

V is TRBV12-3 or TRBV12-4 and J is TRBJ2-5, with D tentatively TRBD2 (6 bases). Trimming left V 3 bases short and J 0 bases short, with 8 bases between. This CDR3 region has 14 residues. The CDR3 here is CASSLGGDQETQYF. The CDR3 DNA follows: TGTGCCAGCAGTTTGGGAGGAGACCAAGAGACCCAGTACTTC.

This clonotype was counted many times. CDR3 amino acids: CASSYEMEREAQFF. CDR3 bases: TGCGCCAGCAGCTATGAAATGGAGCGGGAGGCGCAGTTCTTC. This chain links TRBV5-1 with TRBJ2-1; 9 nucleotides agree with TRBD2. The CDR3 covers 14 residues. J lost 12 bases, V lost 3 bases, and 10 bases had no gene match. The germline CDR1 and CDR2 sequences are SGHRS and YFSETQ.

This clonotype was found many times. The rearrangement links TRBV25-1 to TRBJ1-1; the D gene is possibly TRBD1 (5 bases). The CDR3 has 13 amino acids. CDR1 MGHDK and CDR2 SYGVNS come from the germline V gene. V was pared by 3 bases and J by 2 bases, with 7 bases between. The CDR3 protein is CASSDGHNTEAFF. The CDR3 DNA reads TGTGCCAGCAGTGACGGACACAACACTGAAGCTTTCTTT.

This clonotype was observed many times. The chain links TRBV10-3 to TRBJ2-5, with unresolved D. V was pared by 3 bases and J by 5 bases, with 4 bases between. The CDR3 runs 11 residues. CDR1 and CDR2 from the germline V gene are ENHRY and SYGVKD. In DNA, the CDR3 is TGTGCCATCAGTGAAGGCGAGACCCAGTACTTC. It is translated as CAISEGETQYF.

This clonotype is a singleton in its sample. The rearrangement uses TRBV5-1 and TRBJ1-5; TRBD1 aligns across 9 bases. Trimming at V came to 4 bases and at J to 0 bases, leaving 5 bases not matched to a gene. The V gene's germline CDR1 is SGHRS and CDR2 YFSETQ. The CDR3 is 16 residues long. CDR3 nucleotides: TGCGCCAGCAGCCCAGGACAGGGGACTAGCAATCAGCCCCAGCATTTT. As protein: CASSPGQGTSNQPQHF.